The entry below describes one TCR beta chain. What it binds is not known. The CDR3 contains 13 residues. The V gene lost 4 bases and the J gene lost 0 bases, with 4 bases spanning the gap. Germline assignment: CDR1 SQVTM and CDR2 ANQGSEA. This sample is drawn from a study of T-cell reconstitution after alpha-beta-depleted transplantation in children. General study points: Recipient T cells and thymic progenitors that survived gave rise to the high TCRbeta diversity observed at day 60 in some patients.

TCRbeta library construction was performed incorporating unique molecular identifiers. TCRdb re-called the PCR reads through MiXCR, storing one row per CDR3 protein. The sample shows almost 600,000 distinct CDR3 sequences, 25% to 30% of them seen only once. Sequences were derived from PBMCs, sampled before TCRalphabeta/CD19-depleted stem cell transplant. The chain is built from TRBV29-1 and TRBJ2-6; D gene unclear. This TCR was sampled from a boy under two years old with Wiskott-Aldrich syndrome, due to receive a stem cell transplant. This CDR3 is CSVGVSGANVLTF. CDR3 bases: TGCAGCGTTGGGGTCTCTGGGGCCAACGTCCTGACTTTC.